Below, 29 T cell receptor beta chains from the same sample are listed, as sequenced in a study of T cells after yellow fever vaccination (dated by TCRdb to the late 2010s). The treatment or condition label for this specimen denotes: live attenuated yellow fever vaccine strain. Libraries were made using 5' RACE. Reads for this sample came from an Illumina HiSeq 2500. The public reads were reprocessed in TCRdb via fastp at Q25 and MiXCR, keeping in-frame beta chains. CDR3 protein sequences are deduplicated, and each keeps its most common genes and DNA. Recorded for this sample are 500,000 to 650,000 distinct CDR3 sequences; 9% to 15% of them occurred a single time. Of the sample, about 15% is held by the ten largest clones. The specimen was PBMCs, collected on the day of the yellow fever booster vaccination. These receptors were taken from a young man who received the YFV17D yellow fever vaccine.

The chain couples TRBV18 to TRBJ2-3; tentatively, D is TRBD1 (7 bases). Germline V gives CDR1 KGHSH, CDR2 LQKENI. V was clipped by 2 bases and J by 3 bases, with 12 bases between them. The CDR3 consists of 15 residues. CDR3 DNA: TGTGCCAGCTCACCATCGACAGGGAGGACAGATACGCAGTATTTT. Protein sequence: CASSPSTGRTDTQYF. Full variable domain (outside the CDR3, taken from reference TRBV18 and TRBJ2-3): NAGVMQNPRHLVRRRGQEARLRCSPMKGHSHVYWYRQLPEEGLKFMVYLQKENIIDESGMPKERFSAEFPKEGPSILRIQQVVRGDSAAYFCASSPSTGRTDTQYFGPGTRLTVL.

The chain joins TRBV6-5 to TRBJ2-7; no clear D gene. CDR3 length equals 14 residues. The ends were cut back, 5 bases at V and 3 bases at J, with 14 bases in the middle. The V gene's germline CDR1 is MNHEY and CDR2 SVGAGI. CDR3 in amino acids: CASSPSDGLYEQYF. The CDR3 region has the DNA TGTGCCAGCAGTCCCTCGGACGGTCTCTACGAGCAGTACTTC.

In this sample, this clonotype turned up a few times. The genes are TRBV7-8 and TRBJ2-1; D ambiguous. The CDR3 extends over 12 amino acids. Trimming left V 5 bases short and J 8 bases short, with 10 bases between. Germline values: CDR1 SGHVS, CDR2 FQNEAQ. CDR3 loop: CASSEAGDEQFF. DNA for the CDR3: TGTGCCAGCAGCGAAGCTGGGGATGAGCAGTTCTTC.

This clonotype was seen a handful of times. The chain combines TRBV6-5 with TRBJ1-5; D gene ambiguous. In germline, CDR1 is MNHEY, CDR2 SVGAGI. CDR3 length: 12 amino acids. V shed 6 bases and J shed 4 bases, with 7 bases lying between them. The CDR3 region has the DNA TGTGCCAGCAGCAACATTAATCAGCCCCAGCATTTT. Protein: CASSNINQPQHF.

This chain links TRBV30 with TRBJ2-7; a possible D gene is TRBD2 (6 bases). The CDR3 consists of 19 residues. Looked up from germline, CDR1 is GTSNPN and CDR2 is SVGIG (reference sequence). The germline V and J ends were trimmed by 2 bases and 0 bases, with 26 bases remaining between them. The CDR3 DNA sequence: TGTGCCTGGAGTCGGGGATGGGGGGTACCTCCGCGTGCCTCCTACGAGCAGTACTTC. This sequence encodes CAWSRGWGVPPRASYEQYF.

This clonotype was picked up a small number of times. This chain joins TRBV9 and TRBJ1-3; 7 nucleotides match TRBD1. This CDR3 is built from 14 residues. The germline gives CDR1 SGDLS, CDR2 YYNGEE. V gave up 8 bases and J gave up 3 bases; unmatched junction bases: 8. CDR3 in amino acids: CASNPRGLGNTIYF. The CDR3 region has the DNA TGTGCCAGTAACCCTAGGGGGCTTGGAAACACCATATATTTT.

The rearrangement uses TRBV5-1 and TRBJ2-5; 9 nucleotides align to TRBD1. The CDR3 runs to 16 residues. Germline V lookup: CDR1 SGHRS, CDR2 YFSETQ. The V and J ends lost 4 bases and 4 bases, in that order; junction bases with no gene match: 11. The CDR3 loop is CASSPRLGQGGETQYF. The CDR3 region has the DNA TGCGCCAGCAGCCCCCGTTTGGGACAGGGTGGAGAGACCCAGTACTTC.

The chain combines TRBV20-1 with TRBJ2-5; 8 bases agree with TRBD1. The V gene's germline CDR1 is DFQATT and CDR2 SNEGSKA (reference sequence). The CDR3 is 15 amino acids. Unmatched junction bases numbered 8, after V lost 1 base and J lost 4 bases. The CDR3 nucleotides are TGCAGTGCTAGAGTCGGACAGGGCCTGGGAGAGACCCAGTACTTC. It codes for CSARVGQGLGETQYF.

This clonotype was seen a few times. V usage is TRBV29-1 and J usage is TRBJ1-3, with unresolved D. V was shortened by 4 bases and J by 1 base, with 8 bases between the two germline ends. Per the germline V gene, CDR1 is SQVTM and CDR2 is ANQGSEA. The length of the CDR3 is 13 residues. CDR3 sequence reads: CSVVKDSGNTIYF. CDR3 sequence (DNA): TGCAGCGTTGTAAAGGATTCTGGAAACACCATATATTTT.

The CDR3 spells CSVETLESYEQYF. As DNA, the CDR3 is TGCAGCGTTGAAACCCTAGAATCCTACGAGCAGTACTTC. The rearrangement links TRBV29-1 to TRBJ2-7; D remains ambiguous. Deletions cut 2 bases from V and 1 base from J, with 9 bases between. There are 13 residues in the CDR3. Germline-derived CDR1 and CDR2 are SQVTM and ANQGSEA.

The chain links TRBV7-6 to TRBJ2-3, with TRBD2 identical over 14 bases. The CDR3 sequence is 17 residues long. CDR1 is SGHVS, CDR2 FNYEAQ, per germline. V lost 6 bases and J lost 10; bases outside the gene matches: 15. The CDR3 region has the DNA TGTGCCAGCAGTTCAATTCCGGGACTAGCGGGAGTAGGTCCGCAGTATTTT. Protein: CASSSIPGLAGVGPQYF.

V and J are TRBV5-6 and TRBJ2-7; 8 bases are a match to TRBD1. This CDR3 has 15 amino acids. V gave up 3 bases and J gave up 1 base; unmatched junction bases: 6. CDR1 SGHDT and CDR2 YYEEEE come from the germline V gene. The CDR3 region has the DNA TGTGCCAGCAGCTGGGGAGGACAGGGATCCTACGAGCAGTACTTC. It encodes CASSWGGQGSYEQYF.

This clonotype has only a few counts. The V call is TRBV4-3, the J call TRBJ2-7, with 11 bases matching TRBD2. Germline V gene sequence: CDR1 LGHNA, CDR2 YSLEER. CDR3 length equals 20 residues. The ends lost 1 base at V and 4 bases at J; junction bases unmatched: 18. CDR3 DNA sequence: TGCGCCAGCAGCCAAGGGTCTTGGACTAGCGGGTCCCCCTATTTATACGAGCAGTACTTC. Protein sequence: CASSQGSWTSGSPYLYEQYF.

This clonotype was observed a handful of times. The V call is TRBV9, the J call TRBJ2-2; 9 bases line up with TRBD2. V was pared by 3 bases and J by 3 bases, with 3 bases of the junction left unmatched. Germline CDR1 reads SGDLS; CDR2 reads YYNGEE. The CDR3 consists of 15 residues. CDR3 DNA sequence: TGTGCCAGCAGCGCTAGCGGGACCGACACCGGGGAGCTGTTTTTT. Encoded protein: CASSASGTDTGELFF.

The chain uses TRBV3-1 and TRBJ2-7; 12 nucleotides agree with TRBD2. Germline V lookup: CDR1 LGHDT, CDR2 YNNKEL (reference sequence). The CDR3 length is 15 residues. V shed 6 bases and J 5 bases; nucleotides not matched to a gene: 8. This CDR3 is CASSRWASGGDEQYF. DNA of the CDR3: TGTGCCAGCAGTCGTTGGGCTAGCGGGGGGGACGAGCAGTACTTC.

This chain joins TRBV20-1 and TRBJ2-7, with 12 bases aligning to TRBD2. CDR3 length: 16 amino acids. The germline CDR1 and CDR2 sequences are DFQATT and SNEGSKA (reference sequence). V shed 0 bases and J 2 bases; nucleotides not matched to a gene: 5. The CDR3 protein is CSAREGLAGEAYEQYF. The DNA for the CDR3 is TGCAGTGCTAGAGAGGGACTAGCGGGCGAAGCCTACGAGCAGTACTTC.

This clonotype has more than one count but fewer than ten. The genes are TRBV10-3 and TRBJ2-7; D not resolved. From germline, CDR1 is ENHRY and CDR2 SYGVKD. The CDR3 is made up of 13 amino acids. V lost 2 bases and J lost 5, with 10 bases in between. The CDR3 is CAISETSYDEQYF. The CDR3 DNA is TGTGCCATCAGTGAGACGAGTTATGACGAGCAGTACTTC.

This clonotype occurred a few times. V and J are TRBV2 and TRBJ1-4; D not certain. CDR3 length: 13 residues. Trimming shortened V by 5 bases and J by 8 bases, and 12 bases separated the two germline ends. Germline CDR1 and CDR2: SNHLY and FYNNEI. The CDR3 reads CASSSSLEEKLFF. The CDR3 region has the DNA TGTGCCAGCAGTTCCTCCCTTGAAGAAAAACTGTTTTTT.

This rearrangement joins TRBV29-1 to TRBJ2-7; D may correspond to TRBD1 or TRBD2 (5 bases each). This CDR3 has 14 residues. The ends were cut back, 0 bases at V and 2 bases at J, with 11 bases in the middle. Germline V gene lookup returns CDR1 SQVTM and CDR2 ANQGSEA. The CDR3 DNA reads TGCAGCGTTGAAGAGGGACGGGGAGCCTACGAGCAGTACTTC. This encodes CSVEEGRGAYEQYF.

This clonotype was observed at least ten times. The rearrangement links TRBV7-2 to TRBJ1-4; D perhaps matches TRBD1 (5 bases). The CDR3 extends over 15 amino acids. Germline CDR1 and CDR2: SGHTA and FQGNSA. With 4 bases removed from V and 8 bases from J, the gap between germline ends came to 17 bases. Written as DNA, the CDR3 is TGTGCCAGCAGCTCATCCGGGACGAAGGGGGAAAAACTGTTTTTT. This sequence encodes CASSSSGTKGEKLFF.

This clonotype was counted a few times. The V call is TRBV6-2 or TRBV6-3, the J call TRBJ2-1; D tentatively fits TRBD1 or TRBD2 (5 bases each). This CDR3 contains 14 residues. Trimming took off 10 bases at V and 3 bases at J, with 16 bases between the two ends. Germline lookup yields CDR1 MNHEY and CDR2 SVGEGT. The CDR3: CATSGRGLYNEQFF. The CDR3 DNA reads TGTGCCACCTCAGGGCGCGGGCTCTACAATGAGCAGTTCTTC.

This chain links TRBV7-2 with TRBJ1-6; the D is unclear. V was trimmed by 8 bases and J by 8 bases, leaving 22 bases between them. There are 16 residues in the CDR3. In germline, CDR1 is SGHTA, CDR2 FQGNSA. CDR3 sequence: CASAPSEQSWYSPLHF. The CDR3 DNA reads TGTGCCAGCGCGCCTTCGGAGCAAAGTTGGTATTCACCCCTCCACTTT. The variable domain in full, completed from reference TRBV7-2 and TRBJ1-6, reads GAGVSQSPSNKVTEKGKDVELRCDPISGHTALYWYRQSLGQGLEFLIYFQGNSAPDKSGLPSDRFSAERTGGSVSTLTIQRTQQEDSAVYLCASAPSEQSWYSPLHFGNGTRLTVT.

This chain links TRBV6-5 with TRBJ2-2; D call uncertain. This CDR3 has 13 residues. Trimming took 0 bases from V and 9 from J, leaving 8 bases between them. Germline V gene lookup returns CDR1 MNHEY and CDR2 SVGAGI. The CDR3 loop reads CASSYSGTRELFF. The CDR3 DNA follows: TGTGCCAGCAGTTACTCTGGTACACGGGAGCTGTTTTTT.

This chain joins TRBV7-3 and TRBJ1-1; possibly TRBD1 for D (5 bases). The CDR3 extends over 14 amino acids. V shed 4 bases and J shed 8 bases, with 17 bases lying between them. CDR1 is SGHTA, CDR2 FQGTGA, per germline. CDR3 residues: CASSSNTQGREAFF. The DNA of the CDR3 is TGTGCCAGCAGCTCAAACACGCAGGGTCGAGAAGCTTTCTTT.

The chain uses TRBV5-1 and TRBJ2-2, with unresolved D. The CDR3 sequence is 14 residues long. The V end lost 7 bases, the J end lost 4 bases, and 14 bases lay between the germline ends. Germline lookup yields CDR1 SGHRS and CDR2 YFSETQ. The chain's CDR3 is CASAPTAGTGELFF. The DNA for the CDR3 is TGCGCCAGCGCCCCTACGGCAGGCACCGGGGAGCTGTTTTTT.

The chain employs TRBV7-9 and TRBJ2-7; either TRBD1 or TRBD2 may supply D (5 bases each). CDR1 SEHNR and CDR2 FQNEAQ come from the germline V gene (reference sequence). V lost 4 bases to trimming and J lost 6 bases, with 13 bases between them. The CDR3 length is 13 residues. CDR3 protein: CASSSGPLVEQYF. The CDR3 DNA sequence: TGTGCCAGCAGCTCGGGACCTTTAGTCGAGCAGTACTTC.

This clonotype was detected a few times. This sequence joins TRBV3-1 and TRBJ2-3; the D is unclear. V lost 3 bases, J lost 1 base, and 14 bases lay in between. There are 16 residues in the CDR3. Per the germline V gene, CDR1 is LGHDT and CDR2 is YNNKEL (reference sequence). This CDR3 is CASSHPGRFRTDTQYF. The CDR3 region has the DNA TGTGCCAGCAGCCATCCTGGGCGCTTCCGCACAGATACGCAGTATTTT.

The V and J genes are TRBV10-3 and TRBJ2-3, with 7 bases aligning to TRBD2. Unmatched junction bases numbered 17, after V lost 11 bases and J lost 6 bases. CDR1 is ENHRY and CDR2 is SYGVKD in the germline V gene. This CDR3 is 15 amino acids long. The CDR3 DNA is TGTGCCGTCACCGAGGAGCGGGAAATGTCGGATACGCAGTATTTT. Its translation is CAVTEEREMSDTQYF.

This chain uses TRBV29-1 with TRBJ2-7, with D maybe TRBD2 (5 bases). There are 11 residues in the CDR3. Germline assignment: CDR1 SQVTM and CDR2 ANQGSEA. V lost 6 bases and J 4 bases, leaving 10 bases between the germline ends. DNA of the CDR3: TGCAGCGTCCTGGAGGTTTACGAGCAGTACTTC. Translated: CSVLEVYEQYF.